Here is one T cell receptor beta chain with its context. Its antigen is unidentified. No ophthalmopathy within 18 months of follow-up signified stable hyperthyroidism. The sample is drawn from a study of Graves' ophthalmopathy and Graves' hyperthyroidism. Whole-study context: Peripheral blood collection took place at initial diagnosis, before any treatment. General study findings and limits: At around 70% sensitivity and about 72% specificity, the model predicted progression of the ophthalmopathy. Discriminating ophthalmopathy from stable hyperthyroidism, a 13-signature model attained a sensitivity of approximately 90% and a specificity of about 79%.

This CDR3 has 13 amino acids. The V gene's germline CDR1 is SGHDT and CDR2 YYEEEE. V was pared by 4 bases and J by 6 bases, with 10 bases between. Amplifying from RNA transcripts, the study obtained TCR beta CDR3 regions. HTBI primers primed a first-round RT-PCR, and a second-round multiplex PCR followed. Using its own MiXCR run on the multiplex PCR reads, TCRdb lists one record per CDR3 protein. The sample consists of about 39,000 distinct CDR3 sequences, 50% of them appearing once. The TCR sequence derives from an adult woman with stable Graves' hyperthyroidism. The V gene is TRBV5-6, the J gene TRBJ1-4; D gene unclear. Sequenced material: peripheral blood. Here the CDR3 DNA reads TGTGCCAGCAGCCGCAGCGATCATGAAAAACTGTTTTTT. Amino acid sequence: CASSRSDHEKLFF.